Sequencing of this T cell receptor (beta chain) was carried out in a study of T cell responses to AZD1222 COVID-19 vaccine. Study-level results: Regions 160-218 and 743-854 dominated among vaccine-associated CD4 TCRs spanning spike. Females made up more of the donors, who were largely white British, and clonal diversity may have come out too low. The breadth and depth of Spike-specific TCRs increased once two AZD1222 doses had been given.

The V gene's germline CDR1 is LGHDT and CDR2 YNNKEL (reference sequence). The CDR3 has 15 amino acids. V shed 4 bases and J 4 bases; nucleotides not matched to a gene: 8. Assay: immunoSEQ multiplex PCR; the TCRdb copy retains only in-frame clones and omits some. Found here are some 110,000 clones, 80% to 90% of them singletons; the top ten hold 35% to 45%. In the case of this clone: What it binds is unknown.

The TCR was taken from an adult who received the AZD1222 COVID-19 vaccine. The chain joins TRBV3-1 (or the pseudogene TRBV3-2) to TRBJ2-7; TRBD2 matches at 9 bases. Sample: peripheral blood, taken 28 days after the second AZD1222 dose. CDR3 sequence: CASSLGAREGYEQYF. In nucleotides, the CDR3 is TGTGCCAGCAGCCTCGGGGCGCGGGAGGGTTACGAGCAGTACTTC.